The 31 T cell receptor beta chains listed next were all sequenced from one sample in a study of human T cells and chemical hapten exposure. The time point here: patch test 1, 2 weeks after DPC sensitization. This sample's treatment: therapeutic diphenylcyclopropenone sensitization with weekly scalp DPC. TCRdb passed the RACE reads through MiXCR, listing each CDR3 protein once. This table holds some 79,000 distinct CDR3 sequences, roughly 7.2% found once. The specimen comprised whole blood, sampled in connection with sensitization to the hapten diphenylcyclopropenone (DPC). The source of these receptors is a woman aged 25 to 39 with alopecia areata. Some clones in this sample may be carry-over from other donors' samples.

This clonotype was detected ten times or more. The rearrangement joins TRBV6-6 to TRBJ2-7, with D possibly being TRBD1 (6 bases). CDR1 is MNHNY, CDR2 SVGAGI, per germline (reference sequence). CDR3 length equals 13 residues. Trimming stripped 6 bases from V and 2 bases from J, with 11 bases between. The CDR3 DNA sequence: TGTGCCAGCAGGACGACAGGAGCCTACGAGCAGTACTTC. It yields the protein CASRTTGAYEQYF.

This clonotype was observed many times. The chain recombines TRBV3-1 with TRBJ2-5; no reliable D call. The CDR3 loop spans 10 amino acids. V lost 0 bases, J lost 7 bases, and 0 bases lay in between. The germline gives CDR1 LGHDT, CDR2 YNNKEL (reference sequence). CDR3 loop: CASSQETQYF. For the CDR3, the DNA is TGTGCCAGCAGCCAAGAGACCCAGTACTTC.

At least ten counts were recorded for this clonotype. This chain uses TRBV15 with TRBJ2-5; TRBD2 matches 8 bases. CDR1 and CDR2 from the germline V gene are LNHNV and YYDKDF (reference sequence). The ends lost 4 bases at V and 5 bases at J; junction bases unmatched: 12. This CDR3 comprises 16 residues. This chain's CDR3 is CATSTRRGGGQETQYF. The CDR3 DNA reads as TGTGCCACCAGCACCCGTCGTGGCGGGGGGCAGGAGACCCAGTACTTC.

There are a few counts of this clonotype. The chain employs TRBV30 and TRBJ1-2, with TRBD1 identical over 9 bases. V lost 2 bases and J lost 6; bases outside the gene matches: 7. The CDR3 is 14 residues long. Per the germline V gene, CDR1 is GTSNPN and CDR2 is SVGIG (reference sequence). CDR3 region: CAWSPLTGGDGYTF. The CDR3 DNA follows: TGTGCCTGGAGTCCCCTTACAGGGGGCGATGGCTACACCTTC.

This chain uses TRBV12-3 or TRBV12-4 with TRBJ2-1; tentative D call: TRBD1 (5 bases). Trimming took 3 bases from V and 2 from J, leaving 8 bases between them. The CDR3 has 14 residues. The CDR3 nucleotides are TGTGCCAGCAGTTTCAGGGCAGCCTACAATGAGCAGTTCTTC. Residues: CASSFRAAYNEQFF.

This clonotype was counted once. V is TRBV27 and J is TRBJ2-6; tentatively, D is TRBD1 (6 bases). The CDR3 runs to 16 residues. Trimming removed 6 bases at V and 2 bases at J, with 14 bases between. Per germline, CDR1 MNHEY and CDR2 SMNVEV (reference sequence). The CDR3 is CASRPLQGAGANVLTF. CDR3 coding DNA: TGTGCCAGCAGACCCCTACAGGGTGCTGGGGCCAACGTCCTGACTTTC.

This clonotype has only a few counts. The rearrangement uses TRBV25-1 and TRBJ2-3; D gene uncertain. V was pared by 3 bases and J by 0 bases, with 10 bases between. The CDR3 runs to 15 residues. Germline V lookup: CDR1 MGHDK, CDR2 SYGVNS. The CDR3 DNA sequence: TGTGCCAGCAGTGACGCCGGAAAGAGCACAGATACGCAGTATTTT. Protein: CASSDAGKSTDTQYF.

Only a few counts were recorded for this clonotype. The rearrangement joins TRBV6-1 to TRBJ1-5; D uncertain. The ends were cut back, 1 base at V and 2 bases at J, with 12 bases in the middle. CDR3 length: 16 amino acids. Germline V CDR1 and CDR2: MNHNS, SASEGT. This CDR3 reads CASSEVTAGGNQPQHF. The CDR3 bases are TGTGCCAGCAGTGAAGTAACAGCCGGGGGCAATCAGCCCCAGCATTTT.

This clonotype was picked up a small number of times. The chain carries TRBV3-1 and TRBJ2-7; 10 bases align to TRBD2. From germline, CDR1 is LGHDT and CDR2 YNNKEL (reference sequence). The CDR3 contains 15 residues. Trimming took 1 base from V and 2 from J; bases not matched to a gene: 2. CDR3 coding DNA: TGTGCCAGCAGCCAAGCTAGCGGGGGCCCCTACGAGCAGTACTTC. Translated: CASSQASGGPYEQYF.

This clonotype was counted many times. The V and J genes are TRBV29-1 and TRBJ2-3, with a weak D call TRBD1 (6 bases). CDR1 and CDR2 (germline): SQVTM, ANQGSEA. Trimming took 0 bases from V and 0 from J, leaving 10 bases between them. The CDR3 loop spans 15 amino acids. The DNA of the CDR3 is TGCAGCGTTGAAGACCTGGGGGCTAGCACAGATACGCAGTATTTT. Protein sequence: CSVEDLGASTDTQYF.

This clonotype was counted between two and nine times. The chain couples TRBV10-3 to TRBJ2-3; 8 nucleotides match TRBD2. J lost 0 bases, V lost 0 bases, and 2 bases had no gene match. Germline CDR1 is ENHRY and CDR2 is SYGVKD. CDR3 length: 16 residues. CDR3 sequence: CAISESPSGSTDTQYF. The CDR3 DNA sequence: TGTGCCATCAGTGAGTCACCTAGCGGGAGCACAGATACGCAGTATTTT.

This clonotype was recorded a few times. This sequence joins TRBV18 and TRBJ2-7, with TRBD1 matching 10 bases. Germline V CDR1 and CDR2: KGHSH, LQKENI. This CDR3 contains 16 residues. After removal of 3 bases from V and 7 bases from J, the junction contained 12 bases not matched to a gene. The CDR3 here is CASSPQSRDRGSEQYF. In nucleotides, the CDR3 is TGTGCCAGCTCACCCCAGTCCCGGGACAGGGGATCTGAGCAGTACTTC.

This clonotype came up many times. The chain is built from TRBV5-1 and TRBJ2-5; D call uncertain. V was pared by 0 bases and J by 0 bases, with 6 bases between. This CDR3 contains 14 residues. Germline assignment: CDR1 SGHRS and CDR2 YFSETQ. CDR3 in amino acids: CASSLVANQETQYF. As DNA, the CDR3 is TGCGCCAGCAGCTTGGTGGCCAACCAAGAGACCCAGTACTTC. Full variable domain (outside the CDR3, taken from reference TRBV5-1 and TRBJ2-5): KAGVTQTPRYLIKTRGQQVTLSCSPISGHRSVSWYQQTPGQGLQFLFEYFSETQRNKGNFPGRFSGRQFSNSRSEMNVSTLELGDSALYLCASSLVANQETQYFGPGTRLLVL.

Ten or more counts support this clonotype. The genes are TRBV20-1 and TRBJ2-6; no firm D call. This CDR3 has 13 amino acids. Trimming removed 6 bases from V and 3 bases from J, with 9 bases in between. From germline, CDR1 is DFQATT and CDR2 SNEGSKA (reference sequence). The CDR3 is CSAPKGGANVLTF. As DNA, the CDR3 is TGCAGTGCCCCTAAAGGTGGGGCCAACGTCCTGACTTTC.

In the case of this clonotype: The germline gene is not matched at one end of the junction; a read error may be the cause. The rearrangement uses TRBV3-1 and TRBJ2-1; D gene ambiguous. The germline CDR1 and CDR2 sequences are LGHDT and YNNKEL (reference sequence). The CDR3 covers 15 residues. The CDR3 bases are TGTGCCAGCAGCCAGGTGTCCGACGGATACAATGACCAGTTCTTC. Translating gives CASSQVSDGYNDQFF.

In its sample, this clonotype was seen many times. The rearrangement links TRBV12-3 or TRBV12-4 to TRBJ1-2; the D gene is possibly TRBD1 (5 bases). Trimming shortened V by 5 bases and J by 13 bases, and 20 bases separated the two germline ends. CDR3 length equals 13 residues. The CDR3 here is CASSGGGRGSLTF. In DNA, the CDR3 is TGTGCCAGCAGTGGCGGAGGACGGGGGTCTCTCACCTTC.

In this sample, this clonotype turned up many times. The gene calls are TRBV14 and TRBJ2-7; D remains ambiguous. The CDR3 has 15 residues. Germline values: CDR1 SGHDN, CDR2 FVKESK. Deletions cut 4 bases from V and 9 bases from J, with 22 bases between. The CDR3: CASSRSGDGSGVQYF. As DNA, the CDR3 is TGTGCCAGCAGCCGCTCCGGTGACGGATCCGGAGTGCAGTACTTC.

This clonotype was counted between two and nine times. This chain connects TRBV20-1 to TRBJ1-2; a possible D gene is TRBD1 (5 bases). The CDR3 contains 15 residues. Per the germline V gene, CDR1 is DFQATT and CDR2 is SNEGSKA (reference sequence). Trimming pared 3 bases from V and 2 bases from J, leaving 16 bases between. CDR3 sequence: CSASLKSRGNYGYTF. CDR3 in DNA: TGCAGTGCTAGTCTAAAAAGTCGGGGGAACTATGGCTACACCTTC.

This clonotype was observed a handful of times. The chain is built from TRBV5-4 and TRBJ2-5; D assignment may be TRBD1 or TRBD2 (6 bases each). The CDR3 consists of 15 residues. Deletions cut 3 bases from V and 5 bases from J, with 17 bases between. Germline loops: CDR1 SGHNT, CDR2 YYREEE (reference sequence). The CDR3 region is CASSSGWRGSETQYF. The DNA of the CDR3 is TGTGCCAGCAGCTCCGGGTGGAGGGGGTCGGAGACCCAGTACTTC.

This clonotype occurred many times. The chain joins TRBV3-1 to TRBJ2-3, with D perhaps matching TRBD2 (7 bases). V shed 0 bases and J shed 6 bases, with 34 bases lying between them. This CDR3 comprises 22 residues. From germline, CDR1 is LGHDT and CDR2 YNNKEL (reference sequence). CDR3 loop: CASSQELAASRGGLPRVDTQYF. The CDR3 bases are TGTGCCAGCAGCCAAGAATTGGCAGCTAGCCGCGGGGGCCTACCTAGGGTGGATACGCAGTATTTT.

The V gene is TRBV2, the J gene TRBJ1-5; TRBD1 is a possible D gene (5 bases). Trimming pared 4 bases from V and 2 bases from J, leaving 9 bases between. The CDR3 length is 14 residues. Germline V gene sequence: CDR1 SNHLY, CDR2 FYNNEI. CDR3 amino acids: CASSALGGNQPQHF. The DNA of the CDR3 is TGTGCCAGCAGTGCCTTGGGGGGCAATCAGCCCCAGCATTTT.

This clonotype was counted at least ten times. The V and J genes are TRBV6-5 and TRBJ1-3; D is unclear. Germline V lookup: CDR1 MNHEY, CDR2 SVGAGI. This CDR3 spans 17 amino acids. V lost 0 bases and J 0 bases, leaving 12 bases between the germline ends. The CDR3 is CASSYSFTSSSGNTIYF. DNA of the CDR3: TGTGCCAGCAGTTACTCGTTCACTTCGAGCTCTGGAAACACCATATATTTT.

The gene calls are TRBV6-5 and TRBJ1-3, with 7 bases lining up with TRBD1. Trimming at V came to 6 bases and at J to 3 bases, leaving 11 bases not matched to a gene. CDR1 MNHEY and CDR2 SVGAGI come from the germline V gene. The CDR3 has 16 amino acids. The CDR3, as DNA: TGTGCCAGCAGAAGCGGTCAGGGGGGGATTGGAAACACCATATATTTT. Protein sequence: CASRSGQGGIGNTIYF.

This chain links TRBV5-1 with TRBJ2-1, with D tentatively TRBD1 (6 bases). This CDR3 is built from 15 residues. Germline V gives CDR1 SGHRS, CDR2 YFSETQ. Trimming removed 5 bases from V and 2 bases from J, with 14 bases in between. Here the CDR3 reads CASRMETGTYNEQFF. The CDR3 DNA follows: TGCGCCAGCAGGATGGAGACAGGCACCTACAATGAGCAGTTCTTC.

This clonotype was counted ten times or more. The rearrangement uses TRBV19 and TRBJ2-5; TRBD1 might be the D (6 bases). The V gene's germline CDR1 is LNHDA and CDR2 SQIVND (reference sequence). V lost 6 bases and J lost 4, with 12 bases in between. The CDR3 runs 13 residues. The CDR3 coding sequence is TGTGCCAGTAGACCTGGACAGATAGAGACCCAGTACTTC. Amino acid sequence: CASRPGQIETQYF.

The CDR3 bases are TGTGCTAGTGGTTTTAGAGGTGACACTGAAGCTTTCTTT. Its protein product is CASGFRGDTEAFF. The rearrangement links TRBV12-5 to TRBJ1-1, with unresolved D. The CDR3 loop spans 13 amino acids. Per germline, CDR1 LGHNT and CDR2 FRNRAP. V dropped 3 bases and J dropped 3 bases, with 8 bases sitting between them.

This clonotype was observed a handful of times. This sequence joins TRBV10-3 and TRBJ1-1, with D tentatively TRBD1 (6 bases). This CDR3 is built from 15 residues. V lost 4 bases, J lost 0 bases, and 12 bases lay in between. The V gene's germline CDR1 is ENHRY and CDR2 SYGVKD. DNA for the CDR3: TGTGCCATCAGTGGAGGGGGAAACATGAACACTGAAGCTTTCTTT. Residues: CAISGGGNMNTEAFF.

This clonotype was detected ten times or more. V and J are TRBV4-1 and TRBJ2-1, with a possible D match to TRBD2 (6 bases). The germline gives CDR1 MGHRA, CDR2 YSYEKL. The CDR3 contains 16 residues. V was pared by 4 bases and J by 7 bases, with 20 bases between. CDR3 coding DNA: TGCGCCAGCAGCCTAGTTCTAGCGCCCGAGGGGAATGAGCAGTTCTTC. Translated, it gives CASSLVLAPEGNEQFF.

V is TRBV5-1 and J is TRBJ2-1; TRBD2 matches 10 bases. Germline CDR1 SGHRS, CDR2 YFSETQ. J gave up 4 bases and V 0 bases, and 4 bases lay outside the gene matches. The CDR3 extends over 16 amino acids. CDR3 residues: CASSLDLAGVYNEQFF. DNA of the CDR3: TGCGCCAGCAGCTTGGACCTAGCGGGGGTGTACAATGAGCAGTTCTTC. Variable domain in full (rest from reference TRBV5-1 and TRBJ2-1): KAGVTQTPRYLIKTRGQQVTLSCSPISGHRSVSWYQQTPGQGLQFLFEYFSETQRNKGNFPGRFSGRQFSNSRSEMNVSTLELGDSALYLCASSLDLAGVYNEQFFGPGTRLTVL.

This clonotype was seen repeatedly, ten times or more. The chain recombines TRBV20-1 with TRBJ1-4, with 9 bases identical to TRBD1. Germline V CDR1 and CDR2: DFQATT, SNEGSKA (reference sequence). With 7 bases clipped from V and 6 bases from J, the junction kept 6 bases outside the gene matches. The CDR3 contains 13 residues. The CDR3 nucleotides read TGCAGTGTGATGGGACAGGGTTATGAAAAACTGTTTTTT. Translated: CSVMGQGYEKLFF.

This clonotype was observed a few times. The gene calls are TRBV7-2 and TRBJ1-5, with D tentatively TRBD1 (5 bases). The CDR3 is made up of 15 amino acids. V was pared by 5 bases and J by 4 bases, with 15 bases between. Per germline, CDR1 SGHTA and CDR2 FQGNSA. Written as DNA, the CDR3 is TGTGCCAGCAGCCGACAACTTGACAGTAATCAGCCCCAGCATTTT. It specifies CASSRQLDSNQPQHF.